This T cell receptor (beta chain) was observed in a study of shared clonotypes between healthy human individuals (dated by TCRdb to between 2020 and 2021). For the study in its entirety: Three men and a couple of women, aged 18 to 49 years, made up the cohort. To increase sequencing depth and limit assay-specific biases, different laboratories used diverse techniques to prepare libraries and sequence TCR repertoires. Each donor's leukapheresis produced roughly between roughly 0.9 and 9 billion PBMCs. The study deeply sequenced blood TCR repertoires of about 5 healthy adults to estimate repertoire size and the extent of clonotype sharing between individuals.

The donors were healthy, HIV-negative adults with no recently reported acute infections or vaccinations. Every donor was a Caucasian adult living in Nashville, Tennessee, USA. For unsorted samples, about 90 million PBMCs were counted and genomic DNA was extracted with the QIAamp DNA Blood Mini kit. Blood was collected by leukapheresis, and PBMCs were isolated by Ficoll-Histopaque density gradient centrifugation and then cryopreserved in liquid nitrogen vapor phase. Sequences MNHNS (CDR1) and SASEGT (CDR2) are obtained from the germline V gene. Measured from the cysteine to the phenylalanine, the CDR3 is 15 residues long. Only CDR3 DNA is held: 45 bases, read in frame from base 1. The V end gives up 6 bases and the J end 0 bases, leaving 4 bases in the junction not matched to a gene. Using the deep immunoSEQ assay, multiplex PCR amplified TCR CDR3 regions from genomic DNA. Extracted genomic DNA from each cell subset was spread evenly across all wells of several immunoSEQ 96-well plates, with each plate serving as a replicate. For unsorted PBMC, each replicate PCR was loaded with 300 ng genomic DNA, equivalent to roughly 33,000 T cell genomes. Ten immunoSEQ deep assay plates were used to sequence unsorted PBMC genomic DNA. Purified libraries were measured with a Qubit 3.0 fluorometer, size-checked on a Bioanalyzer 2100, and measured again with the KAPA Library Quantification kit. Every immunoSEQ 96-well plate was sequenced on a dedicated single-read 150-cycle Illumina NextSeq 550 flow cell. Processing in the source paper ran as follows. Because only junctional sequences without quality scores were contained in the immunoSEQ output, filtering matching that applied to full-length reads could not be performed. To assign V/J genes and CDR3, sequences were annotated using PyIR, a Python wrapper for IgBLAST v1.9, with IMGT germline references. Reads were removed for weak V/J assignments (E-value above 1e-6), missing CDR3, stop codons, out-of-frame junctions, or ambiguous translated residues. V3J clonotypes were defined by identical inferred V gene, J gene, and CDR3 amino acid sequence. Percentage overlap between repertoires was calculated by dividing the number of shared unique clonotypes by the size of the smaller repertoire. Richness of each repertoire was evaluated using RTK rarefaction, the Chao1 estimator, and Recon v2.1 estimates of unobserved clonotypes. TCRdb retrieved this table from immuneACCESS and kept in-frame rearrangements only. Not all clones are present; in checked studies, unresolved V genes account for under half, and no reason is known for the remainder. Clone size and V and J calls were adopted from that table, with D and trimming inferred from the DNA. The sample table records 450,000 or so clones; roughly three quarters of these occur just once. The ten largest clonotypes hold 12% of the sample.

Results the study describes overall, beyond this receptor: Only blood was sampled, and tissue TCR repertoires likely differ from those in blood. The genetic and exposure-history diversity represented was limited by the small number of donors. Pairwise subsampling led to the expectation that sequencing depth would affect the degree of clonotype sharing among donors.

About this clone itself: Its antigen has not been determined. Qualities for individual bases were not recorded, and no much larger clone is one base off.

The rearrangement joined TRBV6-1 to TRBJ1-5; 8 bases in the junction line up with TRBD1. Sequencing input: PBMCs. The sequence was obtained from a woman aged 40 to 55 in good health. Some clones in this sample may be carry-over from other donors' samples. The CDR3 protein sequence reads: CASRWGQDSNQPQHF. The base sequence is TGTGCCAGCAGGTGGGGACAGGATAGCAATCAGCCCCAGCATTTT.